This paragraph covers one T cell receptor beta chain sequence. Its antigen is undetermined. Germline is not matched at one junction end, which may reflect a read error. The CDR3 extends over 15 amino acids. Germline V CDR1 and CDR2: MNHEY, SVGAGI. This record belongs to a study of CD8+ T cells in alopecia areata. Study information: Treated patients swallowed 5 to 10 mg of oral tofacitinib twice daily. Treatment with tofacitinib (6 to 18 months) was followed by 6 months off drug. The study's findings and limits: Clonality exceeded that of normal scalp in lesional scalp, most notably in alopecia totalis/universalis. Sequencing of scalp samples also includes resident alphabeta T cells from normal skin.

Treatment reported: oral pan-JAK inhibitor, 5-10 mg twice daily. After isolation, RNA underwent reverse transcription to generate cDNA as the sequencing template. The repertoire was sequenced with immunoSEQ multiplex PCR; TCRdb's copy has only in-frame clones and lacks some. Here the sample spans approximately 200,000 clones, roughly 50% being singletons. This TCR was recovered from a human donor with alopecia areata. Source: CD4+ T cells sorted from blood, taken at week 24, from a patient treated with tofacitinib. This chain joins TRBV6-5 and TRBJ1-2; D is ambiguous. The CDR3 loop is CAISVNGREVYGYTF. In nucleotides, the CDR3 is TGTGCCATCAGTGTTAATGGACGGGAGGTCTATGGCTACACCTTC.